This T cell receptor beta chain was identified in a study of T cells in Graves' hyperthyroidism and ophthalmopathy. Notes on the study in general: Appearing also in blood were most of the thyroid clonotypes expanded above 0.001.

Details on this clonotype: Its target is not known.

Calling Graves' hyperthyroidism stable meant ophthalmopathy did not progress within 18 months. Patients between 18 and 65 years old had hyperthyroidism, newly diagnosed and lasting under 2 months. Diagnoses were made from clinical symptoms, serum measures (thyroxine and TRAb), thyroid ultrasound and orbital computed tomography. Amplification of TCR beta CDR3 regions was performed using RNA transcripts as template. A set of HTBI primers served as the primers for a first-round RT-PCR of the TCR CDR3. Each CDR3 protein gets one entry after TCRdb re-called the multiplex PCR reads with MiXCR. The table records approximately 590,000 distinct CDR3 sequences, just over 45% of them present only once. The CDR3 runs to 15 residues. V was clipped by 6 bases and J by 3 bases; unmatched bases: 11. The germline gives CDR1 SNHLY, CDR2 FYNNEI.

The TCR sequence derives from a young woman with Graves' hyperthyroidism. Sequencing was carried out using peripheral blood or thyroid tissue (not recorded which). The chain carries TRBV2 and TRBJ2-7; TRBD1 matches 7 bases. DNA of the CDR3: TGTGCCAGCAGCGTTGAGGGTGGACAGGACTACGAGCAGTACTTC. Its protein product is CASSVEGGQDYEQYF.